This record covers a single T cell receptor (beta chain). Antigen unknown. The source of the sample is a study of T cell responses to AZD1222 COVID-19 vaccine. Findings and caveats of the study: Baseline antibody screening turned up just five to seven seropositive AZD1222 recipients. In a largely white British group with more females than males, clonal diversity was possibly underestimated. The breadth and depth of Spike-specific TCRs increased once two AZD1222 doses had been given.

Germline V gene sequence: CDR1 SGHTA, CDR2 FQGNSA. V lost 5 bases, J lost 0 bases, and 5 bases stayed unmatched. The CDR3 runs 15 residues. Data came from immunoSEQ multiplex PCR; TCRdb stores just in-frame clones and leaves some out. Counted here are around 78,000 clones, almost 90% occurring once; the ten biggest clones make up 1.3% to 1.5%. V and J are TRBV7-2 and TRBJ2-7, with 9 bases matching TRBD2. Sequenced here: peripheral blood, sampled 28 days after the second AZD1222 dose. The TCR sequence derives from an adult who received the AZD1222 COVID-19 vaccine. The CDR3 is CASSHLAGSSYEQYF. The DNA of the CDR3 is TGTGCCAGCAGCCACCTAGCGGGGAGCTCCTACGAGCAGTACTTC. Looking up the rest from reference TRBV7-2 and TRBJ2-7 gives the full variable domain: GAGVSQSPSNKVTEKGKDVELRCDPISGHTALYWYRQSLGQGLEFLIYFQGNSAPDKSGLPSDRFSAERTGGSVSTLTIQRTQQEDSAVYLCASSHLAGSSYEQYFGPGTRLTVT.